These 27 T cell receptor beta chains came from one sample sequenced in a study of STAT5B mutations in CD4+ large granular lymphocyte leukemia. Produced via immunoSEQ multiplex PCR; TCRdb's table is partial and in-frame only. The table records some 34,000 clones, over 65% of them present only once. Sequencing was performed on CD4+ T cells from blood buffy coats. The source of these receptors is a human donor in good health.

This clone has only a few counts. The V and J genes are TRBV7-2 and TRBJ1-5, with 8 bases identical to TRBD1. Germline V gene sequence: CDR1 SGHTA, CDR2 FQGNSA. After removal of 6 bases from V and 6 bases from J, the junction contained 7 bases not matched to a gene. The CDR3 sequence is 14 residues long. The DNA of the CDR3 is TGTGCCAGCAGTCCTGACAGGGGTAGTCAGCCCCAGCATTTT. Encoded protein: CASSPDRGSQPQHF.

The chain uses TRBV7-9 and TRBJ2-3; D gene ambiguous. Germline CDR1 SEHNR, CDR2 FQNEAQ (reference sequence). This CDR3 region has 12 residues. V was shortened by 5 bases and J by 6 bases, with 9 bases between the two germline ends. This CDR3 reads CASSTSRDTQYF. CDR3 nucleotides: TGTGCCAGCAGCACTTCCCGGGATACGCAGTATTTT.

The J gene is TRBJ1-2, the V gene TRBV6-6; a weak D match, TRBD1 (6 bases). V lost 10 bases, J lost 1 base, and 16 bases lay in between. The CDR3 is 14 residues long. Germline V gene sequence: CDR1 MNHNY, CDR2 SVGAGI (reference sequence). The DNA of the CDR3 is TGTGCCACCTCCAGGGGTCAGCTTAACTATGGCTACACCTTC. Translated, it gives CATSRGQLNYGYTF.

This chain connects TRBV7-9 to TRBJ2-6; D unclear. The CDR3 covers 19 residues. Germline-derived CDR1 and CDR2 are SEHNR and FQNEAQ (reference sequence). V was clipped by 2 bases and J by 0 bases, with 17 bases between them. The CDR3 region has the DNA TGTGCCAGCAGCTTATCATCAGGAACACCCTTCTCTGGGGCCAACGTCCTGACTTTC. It translates to CASSLSSGTPFSGANVLTF.

The V and J genes are TRBV18 and TRBJ1-3, with 7 positions matching TRBD1. CDR1 KGHSH and CDR2 LQKENI come from the germline V gene. Trimming cost V 3 bases and J 0 bases; bases outside gene matches: 5. The CDR3 is 16 amino acids. The CDR3 bases are TGTGCCAGCTCACCCTACACAGGGGTCTCTGGAAACACCATATATTTT. Translation gives CASSPYTGVSGNTIYF.

The chain recombines TRBV18 with TRBJ1-1; D is possibly TRBD1 (5 bases). The CDR3 runs to 14 residues. Between the trimmed V and J ends, which lost 5 bases and 5 bases, there was a span of 15 bases. Germline V gene data show CDR1 as KGHSH and CDR2 as LQKENI. The CDR3 coding sequence is TGTGCCAGCTCAACAGACAGAGTCGTGACTGAAGCTTTCTTT. Protein sequence: CASSTDRVVTEAFF.

V usage is TRBV7-9 and J usage is TRBJ1-5, with TRBD1 matching over 7 bases. Trimming took 4 bases from V and 6 from J; bases not matched to a gene: 6. The CDR3 consists of 14 residues. The germline V gene encodes CDR1 SEHNR and CDR2 FQNEAQ (reference sequence). CDR3 bases: TGTGCCAGCAGCTCGGACAGGTTCGGTCAGCCCCAGCATTTT. Translating it yields CASSSDRFGQPQHF.

This clone was observed a single time. The gene calls are TRBV18 and TRBJ1-5, with unresolved D. The CDR3 has 15 residues. Germline CDR1 KGHSH, CDR2 LQKENI. V lost 3 bases, J lost 4 bases, and 13 bases lay in between. The CDR3 DNA sequence: TGTGCCAGCTCACCTACGGATCCGGGGAATCAGCCCCAGCATTTT. Protein product: CASSPTDPGNQPQHF.

The J gene is TRBJ2-1, the V gene TRBV7-2, with D tentatively TRBD1 or TRBD2 (5 bases each). The germline V gene has CDR1 SGHTA and CDR2 FQGNSA. The CDR3 has 18 residues. Trimming removed 5 bases at V and 0 bases at J, with 20 bases between. The CDR3 DNA reads as TGTGCCAGCAGCACGAAAATTGGGGGATCTACCTCCTACAATGAGCAGTTCTTC. It codes for CASSTKIGGSTSYNEQFF.

This clone was detected a few times. The chain links TRBV5-5 to TRBJ2-7, with 9 nucleotides matching TRBD1. V lost 4 bases, J lost 4 bases, and 3 bases stayed unmatched. CDR1 and CDR2 (germline): SGHKS, YYEKEE (reference sequence). The CDR3 consists of 13 residues. The DNA for the CDR3 is TGTGCCAGCAGCCCGGACAGGGGTTACGAGCAGTACTTC. Translating gives CASSPDRGYEQYF.

This sequence joins TRBV4-1 and TRBJ1-4; TRBD1 might be the D (5 bases). Germline CDR1 and CDR2: MGHRA and YSYEKL. This CDR3 region has 15 residues. V was shortened by 11 bases and J by 0 bases, with 16 bases between the two germline ends. The CDR3 sequence is CAAGWGDATNEKLFF. The CDR3 nucleotides are TGCGCCGCAGGGTGGGGGGATGCAACTAATGAAAAACTGTTTTTT.

The gene calls are TRBV5-6 and TRBJ1-2, with D perhaps TRBD1 (5 bases). This CDR3 contains 15 residues. With 4 bases removed from V and 2 bases from J, the gap between germline ends came to 15 bases. Germline CDR1 SGHDT, CDR2 YYEEEE. The CDR3 sequence: CASSLPGRTNYGYTF. The CDR3 DNA reads as TGTGCCAGCAGCCTACCGGGACGAACCAACTATGGCTACACCTTC.

This clone has more than one count but fewer than ten. The rearrangement links TRBV15 to TRBJ2-7; no clear D. Between the trimmed V and J ends, which lost 7 bases and 2 bases, there was a span of 12 bases. This CDR3 region has 13 residues. Germline V gene sequence: CDR1 LNHNV, CDR2 YYDKDF (reference sequence). The CDR3 region is CATTEGPAYEQYF. CDR3 sequence (DNA): TGTGCCACCACCGAAGGGCCTGCCTACGAGCAGTACTTC.

This chain joins TRBV10-3 and TRBJ2-7; a possible D gene is TRBD1 (6 bases). The CDR3 runs 14 residues. Germline CDR1 is ENHRY and CDR2 is SYGVKD. The V end was cut by 0 bases, the J end by 4 bases, with 10 bases between. For the CDR3, the DNA is TGTGCCATCAGTGAGTCTGGGACAAGTTACGAGCAGTACTTC. Its protein is CAISESGTSYEQYF.

V and J are TRBV19 and TRBJ2-7; 7 nucleotides line up with TRBD1. CDR1 LNHDA and CDR2 SQIVND come from the germline V gene (reference sequence). CDR3 length: 15 residues. CDR3 region: CAEPRGGEVDYEQYF. CDR3 bases: TGTGCAGAACCGAGAGGGGGCGAAGTAGACTACGAGCAGTACTTC.

This chain links TRBV7-2 with TRBJ2-1; TRBD1 aligns across 8 bases. Germline CDR1 reads SGHTA; CDR2 reads FQGNSA. Trimming at V came to 5 bases and at J to 7 bases, leaving 13 bases not matched to a gene. The CDR3 loop spans 16 amino acids. CDR3 sequence: CASSGGVGQAVNEQFF. As DNA, the CDR3 is TGTGCCAGCAGCGGGGGAGTGGGACAGGCCGTTAATGAGCAGTTCTTC.

The V call is TRBV5-8, the J call TRBJ2-1; the D gene is possibly TRBD1 (5 bases). Germline V gives CDR1 SGHTS, CDR2 YDEGEE. CDR3 length: 17 residues. V shed 4 bases and J shed 0 bases, with 17 bases lying between them. The CDR3 reads CASSPQAGYPSYNEQFF. CDR3 sequence (DNA): TGTGCCAGCAGCCCCCAGGCAGGGTACCCCTCCTACAATGAGCAGTTCTTC.

This chain uses TRBV27 with TRBJ1-3; D perhaps matches TRBD1 (6 bases). Germline V gene data show CDR1 as MNHEY and CDR2 as SMNVEV (reference sequence). The CDR3 has 15 amino acids. V was clipped by 6 bases and J by 0 bases, with 12 bases between them. The CDR3, as DNA: TGTGCCAGCAGGCCAACAGGGACCTCTGGAAACACCATATATTTT. It is translated as CASRPTGTSGNTIYF.

The J gene is TRBJ1-2, the V gene TRBV2, with D unresolved. This CDR3 is built from 12 residues. V lost 7 bases and J lost 6, with 12 bases in between. Germline-derived CDR1 and CDR2 are SNHLY and FYNNEI. In DNA, the CDR3 is TGTGCCAGCAAGAAGGGCCCAGATGGCTACACCTTC. Protein sequence: CASKKGPDGYTF. Using reference TRBV2 and TRBJ1-2 for the parts outside the CDR3, the full variable domain is EPEVTQTPSHQVTQMGQEVILRCVPISNHLYFYWYRQILGQKVEFLVSFYNNEISEKSEIFDDQFSVERPDGSNFTLKIRSTKLEDSAMYFCASKKGPDGYTFGSGTRLTVV.

This clone appeared once. The CDR3 spells CASSLYRPAETQYF. CDR3 sequence (DNA): TGTGCCAGCAGCTTATACCGACCGGCGGAGACCCAGTACTTC. This chain joins TRBV7-2 and TRBJ2-5; D is ambiguous. Germline V gene sequence: CDR1 SGHTA, CDR2 FQGNSA. This CDR3 is 14 amino acids long. Trimming removed 2 bases at V and 5 bases at J, with 12 bases between.

The CDR3 reads CASSTASGLSGETQYF. The CDR3 region has the DNA TGCGCCAGCAGCACCGCTAGCGGGCTCTCGGGAGAGACCCAGTACTTC. V gene TRBV5-1 combines with J gene TRBJ2-5; TRBD2 agrees at 8 bases. CDR1 and CDR2 (germline): SGHRS, YFSETQ. The V segment lost 4 bases and the J segment 4 bases; nucleotides outside the gene matches: 12. The CDR3 loop spans 16 amino acids.

The V call is TRBV7-6, the J call TRBJ2-1, with 7 bases lining up with TRBD1. This CDR3 region has 14 residues. The V gene end was trimmed by 8 bases and the J gene end by 4 bases; junction bases not matched to a gene: 8. CDR1 and CDR2 (germline): SGHVS, FNYEAQ. The chain's CDR3 is CASGQTGLYNEQFF. CDR3 nucleotides: TGTGCCAGCGGACAGACAGGGCTATACAATGAGCAGTTCTTC.

The rearrangement links TRBV10-3 to TRBJ2-3; perhaps TRBD2 as D (5 bases). The germline CDR1 and CDR2 sequences are ENHRY and SYGVKD. Trimming removed 2 bases at V and 2 bases at J, with 14 bases between. The CDR3 is 16 amino acids. The CDR3 protein is CAISEMRARSTDTQYF. The CDR3 coding sequence is TGTGCCATCAGTGAGATGCGGGCTCGATCCACAGATACGCAGTATTTT.

The V call is TRBV5-6, the J call TRBJ2-3; no firm D call. The V gene's germline CDR1 is SGHDT and CDR2 YYEEEE. V lost 4 bases and J lost 6, with 12 bases in between. The CDR3 is 13 residues long. The CDR3 is CASSATFGDTQYF. The CDR3 DNA sequence: TGTGCCAGCAGCGCAACCTTTGGGGATACGCAGTATTTT.

This clone has a handful of counts. The rearrangement links TRBV7-8 to TRBJ1-1; weak D call: TRBD1 (5 bases). Looked up from germline, CDR1 is SGHVS and CDR2 is FQNEAQ. V was cut by 3 bases and J by 3 bases, with 8 bases left in between. The CDR3 loop spans 13 amino acids. CDR3 sequence: CASSFTRDTEAFF. Written as DNA, the CDR3 is TGTGCCAGCAGCTTTACCAGGGACACTGAAGCTTTCTTT.

V usage is TRBV5-1 and J usage is TRBJ2-5, with D perhaps TRBD1 (6 bases). The CDR3 is 16 amino acids. CDR1 is SGHRS and CDR2 is YFSETQ in the germline V gene. Trimming pared 0 bases from V and 1 base from J, leaving 13 bases between. This CDR3 reads CASSLGDMSSQETQYF. The CDR3 nucleotides read TGCGCCAGCAGCTTGGGGGACATGAGTTCCCAAGAGACCCAGTACTTC.

The chain combines TRBV29-1 with TRBJ1-3; no definite D call. Germline V CDR1 and CDR2: SQVTM, ANQGSEA. The CDR3 has 13 amino acids. V lost 6 bases and J lost 0, with 9 bases in between. The CDR3 nucleotides are TGCAGCGTGGGAACTGGCTCTGGAAACACCATATATTTT. Encoded protein: CSVGTGSGNTIYF.